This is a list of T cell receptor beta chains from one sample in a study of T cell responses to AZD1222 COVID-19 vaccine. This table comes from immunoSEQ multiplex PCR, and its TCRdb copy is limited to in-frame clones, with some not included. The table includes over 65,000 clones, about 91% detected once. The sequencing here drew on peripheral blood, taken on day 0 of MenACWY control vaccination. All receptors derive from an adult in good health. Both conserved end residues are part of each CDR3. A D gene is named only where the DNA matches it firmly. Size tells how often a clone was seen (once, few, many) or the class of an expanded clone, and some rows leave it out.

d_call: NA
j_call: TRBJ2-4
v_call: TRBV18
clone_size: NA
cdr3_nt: TGTGCCAGCTCACCACAAGACGGGAACATTCAGTACTTC
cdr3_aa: CASSPQDGNIQYF

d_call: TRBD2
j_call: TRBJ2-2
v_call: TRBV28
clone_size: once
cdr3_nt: TGTGCCAGCAGACTGGACAGGGCCTCTAGCGGGGGGATCGGGGAGCTGTTTTTT
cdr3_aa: CASRLDRASSGGIGELFF

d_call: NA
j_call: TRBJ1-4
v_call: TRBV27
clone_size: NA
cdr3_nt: TGTGCCAGCAGTCCCAAAGGGTTACTAGGATTTGCAACTAATGAAAAACTGTTTTTT
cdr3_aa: CASSPKGLLGFATNEKLFF

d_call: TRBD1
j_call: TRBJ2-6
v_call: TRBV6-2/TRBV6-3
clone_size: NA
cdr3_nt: TGTGCCAGCAGTCCGGGACAGGCGAGCTCTGGGGCCAACGTCCTGACTTTC
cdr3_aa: CASSPGQASSGANVLTF

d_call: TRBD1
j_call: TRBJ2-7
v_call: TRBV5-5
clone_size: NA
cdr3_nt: TGTGCCAGCAGCCCCCAGGGGGCTTACGAGCAGTACTTC
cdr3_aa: CASSPQGAYEQYF

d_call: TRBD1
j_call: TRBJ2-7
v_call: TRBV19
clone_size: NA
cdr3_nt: TGTGCCAGTAGTGTCGGGACAGGGCAATTCGAGCAGTACTTC
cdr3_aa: CASSVGTGQFEQYF

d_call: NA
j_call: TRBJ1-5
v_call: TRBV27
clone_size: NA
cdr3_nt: TGTGCCAGCAGTCCCATAATGGGGGGCTATAGCAATCAGCCCCAGCATTTT
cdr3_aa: CASSPIMGGYSNQPQHF

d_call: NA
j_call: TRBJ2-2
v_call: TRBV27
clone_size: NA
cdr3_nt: TGTGCCAGCAGTTTATCGCGGCTAACCGGGGAGCTGTTTTTT
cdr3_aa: CASSLSRLTGELFF

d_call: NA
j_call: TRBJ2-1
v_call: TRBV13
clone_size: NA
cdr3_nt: TGTGCCAGCAGCTCAAGAGGGACACCAGCCTACAATGAGCAGTTCTTC
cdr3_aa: CASSSRGTPAYNEQFF

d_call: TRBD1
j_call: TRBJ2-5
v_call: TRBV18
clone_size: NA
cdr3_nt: TGTGCCAGCTCAGAGGGGGCGTTGGAGACCCAGTACTTC
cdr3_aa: CASSEGALETQYF

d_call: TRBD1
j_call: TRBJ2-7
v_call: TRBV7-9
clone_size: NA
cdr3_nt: TGTGCCAGCAGCTTAGTAGGGACAGGGGATGCTGTCGAGCAGTACTTC
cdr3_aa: CASSLVGTGDAVEQYF

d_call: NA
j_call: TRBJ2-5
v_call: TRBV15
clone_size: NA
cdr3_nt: TGTGCCACCAGCAGAGGCGTCAGGGAAACACAAGAGACCCAGTACTTC
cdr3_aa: CATSRGVRETQETQYF

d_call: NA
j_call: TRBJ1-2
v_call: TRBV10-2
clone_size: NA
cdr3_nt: TGCGCCAGCAATGGCGGGTATGGCTACACCTTC
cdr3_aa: CASNGGYGYTF

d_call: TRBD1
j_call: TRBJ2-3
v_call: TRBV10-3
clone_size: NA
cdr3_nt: TGTGCCATCAGCCGGGACAGGGGAGGCGCAGATACGCAGTATTTT
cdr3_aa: CAISRDRGGADTQYF

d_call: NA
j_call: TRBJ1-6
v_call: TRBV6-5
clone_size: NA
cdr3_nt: TGTGCCAGCCATGGTGGGGGTTCCTATAATTCACCCCTCCACTTT
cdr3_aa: CASHGGGSYNSPLHF

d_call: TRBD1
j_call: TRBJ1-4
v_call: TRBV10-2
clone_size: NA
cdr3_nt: TGCGCCAGCGCGGACAGGGATGTAAAACTGTTTTTT
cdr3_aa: CASADRDVKLFF

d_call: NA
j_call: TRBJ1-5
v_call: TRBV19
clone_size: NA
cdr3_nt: TGTGCCAGTAAAGAGGCCGATCGGCAGCCCCAGCATTTT
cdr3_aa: CASKEADRQPQHF

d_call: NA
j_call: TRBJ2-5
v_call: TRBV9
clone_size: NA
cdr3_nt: TGTGCCAGCAGCGTAGGTAGTCTAGAGACCCAGTACTTC
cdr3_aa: CASSVGSLETQYF

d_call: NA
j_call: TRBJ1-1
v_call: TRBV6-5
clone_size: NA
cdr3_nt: TGTGCCAGCAGACCGTTGATGAACACTGAAGCTTTCTTT
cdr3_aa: CASRPLMNTEAFF

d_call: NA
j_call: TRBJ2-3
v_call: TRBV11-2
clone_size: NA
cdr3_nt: TGTGCCAGCAGCCCCCCCGGGGCAGGGACAGATACGCAGTATTTT
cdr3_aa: CASSPPGAGTDTQYF

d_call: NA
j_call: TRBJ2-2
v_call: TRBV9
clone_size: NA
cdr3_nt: TGTGCCAGCAGCGCTTCTAGTCCCACCGGGGAGCTGTTTTTT
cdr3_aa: CASSASSPTGELFF

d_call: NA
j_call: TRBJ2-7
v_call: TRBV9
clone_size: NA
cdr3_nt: TGTGCCAGCAGCGTAGAAATAGCTTCCGAGCAGTACTTC
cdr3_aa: CASSVEIASEQYF

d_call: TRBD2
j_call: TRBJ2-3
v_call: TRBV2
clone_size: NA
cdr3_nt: TGTGCCAGCAGGGAGACTAGCGGGAGTCGCACAGATACGCAGTATTTT
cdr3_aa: CASRETSGSRTDTQYF

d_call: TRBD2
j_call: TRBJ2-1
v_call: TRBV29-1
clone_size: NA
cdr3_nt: TGCAGCGTTGAATTGACGGCTAGCGGAGCCTACAATGAGCAGTTCTTC
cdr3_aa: CSVELTASGAYNEQFF

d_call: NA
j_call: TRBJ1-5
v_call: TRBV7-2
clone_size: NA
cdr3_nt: TGTGCCAGCAGCTTCGGGAGGGCACTCAATCAGCCCCAGCATTTT
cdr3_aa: CASSFGRALNQPQHF

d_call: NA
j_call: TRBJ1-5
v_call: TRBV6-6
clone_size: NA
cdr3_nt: TGTGCCAGCAACTGGGCTCCGGGGGGGAATCAGCCCCAGCATTTT
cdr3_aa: CASNWAPGGNQPQHF

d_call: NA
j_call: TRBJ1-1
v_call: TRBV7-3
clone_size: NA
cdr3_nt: TGTGCCAGCAGCTTAACAGACAACACTGAAGCTTTCTTT
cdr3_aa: CASSLTDNTEAFF

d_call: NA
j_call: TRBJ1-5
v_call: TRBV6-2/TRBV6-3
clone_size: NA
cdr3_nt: TGTGCCAGCAGTTACTCGCCAGGGTCGGGCAATCAGCCCCAGCATTTT
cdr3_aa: CASSYSPGSGNQPQHF

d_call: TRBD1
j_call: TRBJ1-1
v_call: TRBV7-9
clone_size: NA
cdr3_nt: TGTGCCAGCAGCTTAGCGGGACAGCAGGGATGGGCTTTCTTT
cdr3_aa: CASSLAGQQGWAFF

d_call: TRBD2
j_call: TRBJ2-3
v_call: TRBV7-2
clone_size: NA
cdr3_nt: TGTGCCAGCAGCTCGTCTCTAGCGGGGGCGACAGATACGCAGTATTTT
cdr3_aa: CASSSSLAGATDTQYF

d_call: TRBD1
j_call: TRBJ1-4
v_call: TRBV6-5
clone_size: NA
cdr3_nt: TGTGCCAGCAGTCCGACAGGGGGCACTAATGAAAAACTGTTTTTT
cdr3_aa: CASSPTGGTNEKLFF

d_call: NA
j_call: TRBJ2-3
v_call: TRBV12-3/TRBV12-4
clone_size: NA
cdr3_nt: TGTGCCAGCAGCTTCTACAGCACAGATACGCAGTATTTT
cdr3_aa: CASSFYSTDTQYF

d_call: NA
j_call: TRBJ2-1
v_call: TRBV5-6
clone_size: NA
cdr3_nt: TGTGCCAGCAGCCCTGGACTCCCCCCGTGGTTCTTC
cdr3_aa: CASSPGLPPWFF

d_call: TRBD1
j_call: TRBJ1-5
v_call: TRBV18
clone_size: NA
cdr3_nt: TGTGCCAGCTCACCCGGGACAGGGGATCAGCCCCAGCATTTT
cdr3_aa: CASSPGTGDQPQHF

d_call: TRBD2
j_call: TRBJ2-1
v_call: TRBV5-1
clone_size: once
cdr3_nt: TGCGCCAGCAGCTCCCTGACTAGCGGGGTACGAAGCTCCTACAATGAGCAGTTCTTC
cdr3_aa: CASSSLTSGVRSSYNEQFF

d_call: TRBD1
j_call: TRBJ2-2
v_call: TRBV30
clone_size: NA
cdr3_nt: TGTGCCTGGAGCGCTGACAGGGGTTTGGAGCTGTTTTTT
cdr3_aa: CAWSADRGLELFF

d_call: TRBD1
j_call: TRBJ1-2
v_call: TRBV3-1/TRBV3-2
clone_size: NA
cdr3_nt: TGTGCCAGCAGCCAAAGAGGGGGCTACGGCTACACCTTC
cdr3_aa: CASSQRGGYGYTF

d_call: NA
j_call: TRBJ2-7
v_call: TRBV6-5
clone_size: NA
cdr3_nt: TGTGCCAGCAGTCTCCGGGACGGAGCCTACGAGCAGTACTTC
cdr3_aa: CASSLRDGAYEQYF

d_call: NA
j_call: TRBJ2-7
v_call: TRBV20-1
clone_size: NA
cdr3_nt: TGCAGTGCTGAACTAGCAGATGAGCAGTACTTC
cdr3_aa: CSAELADEQYF

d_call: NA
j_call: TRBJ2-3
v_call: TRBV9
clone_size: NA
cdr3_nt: TGTGCCAGCAGCGTAGATTGGGGGCAGACAGATACGCAGTATTTT
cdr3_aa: CASSVDWGQTDTQYF

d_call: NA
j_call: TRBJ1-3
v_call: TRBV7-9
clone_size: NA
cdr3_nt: TGTGCCAGCAGCTGGGAGAGGAACACCATATATTTT
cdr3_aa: CASSWERNTIYF

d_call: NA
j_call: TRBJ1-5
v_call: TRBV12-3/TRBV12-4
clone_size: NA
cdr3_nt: TGTGCCAGCAGTTTAAGACCAAATCAGCCCCAGCATTTT
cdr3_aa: CASSLRPNQPQHF

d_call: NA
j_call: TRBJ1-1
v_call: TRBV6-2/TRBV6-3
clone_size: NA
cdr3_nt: TGTGCCAGCAGTTACTCGAGTGGTTCGGGGGGGGCGAGGACTGAAGCTTTCTTT
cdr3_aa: CASSYSSGSGGARTEAFF

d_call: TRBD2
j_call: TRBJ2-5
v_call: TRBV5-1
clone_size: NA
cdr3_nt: TGCGCCAGCAGCACCGGACTAGCGGGAGGCGAAGAGACCCAGTACTTC
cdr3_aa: CASSTGLAGGEETQYF

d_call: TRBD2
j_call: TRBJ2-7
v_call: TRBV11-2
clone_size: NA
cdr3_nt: TGTGCCAGCAGCTTGAGCGGGACTAGCGGACGGGGCTACGAGCAGTACTTC
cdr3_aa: CASSLSGTSGRGYEQYF

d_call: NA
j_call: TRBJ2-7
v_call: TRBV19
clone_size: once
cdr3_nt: TGTGCCAGTAGTATCCATTCCTACGAGCAGTACTTC
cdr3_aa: CASSIHSYEQYF